This T cell receptor (beta chain) was captured by sequencing in a study of identical twins. TCRdb analysed the 5' RACE reads with MiXCR anew, one entry per CDR3 protein. This sample has about 480,000 distinct CDR3 sequences; more than 13% occur once, and the top ten carry about 0.52%. V lost 3 bases and J lost 10; bases outside the gene matches: 5. CDR3 length equals 14 residues. Germline V gene sequence: CDR1 MDHEN, CDR2 SYDVKM. This clonotype was seen a handful of times. These same records also appear under a second study, on yellow fever vaccine responses in identical twins.

The TCR originated in a woman younger than 35 in good health. Source material: CD4+ T cells sorted from blood. This chain connects TRBV28 to TRBJ1-6, with 8 bases fitting TRBD1. For the CDR3, the DNA is TGTGCCAGCAGTTTGGGCAGGGGGCGGTCACCCCTCCACTTT. Translation: CASSLGRGRSPLHF.